This T cell receptor beta chain originates from a study of shared clonotypes between healthy human individuals. CDR1 and CDR2 from the germline V gene are MDHEN and SYDVKM. This CDR3 is 13 amino acids long. V lost 7 bases, J lost 5 bases, and 3 bases stayed unmatched. Clones were read by immunoSEQ multiplex PCR, and TCRdb kept only the in-frame ones, dropping some. The table has 740,000 or so clones, 73% seen once; the top ten hold about 1.8%. This clone was counted a few times. The clonotype originates from a woman between 25 and 40 years old in good health. The V gene is TRBV28, the J gene TRBJ2-3, with 10 bases that match TRBD1. Source material: memory CD4+ T cells sorted from blood. Subset in this sample: CD45RA-negative fraction. The CDR3 sequence is CASTTGGKDTQYF. In nucleotides, the CDR3 is TGTGCCAGCACGACAGGGGGCAAAGATACGCAGTATTTT. Supplemented by reference TRBV28 and TRBJ2-3, the full variable domain reads DVKVTQSSRYLVKRTGEKVFLECVQDMDHENMFWYRQDPGLGLRLIYFSYDVKMKEKGDIPEGYSVSREKKERFSLILESASTNQTSMYLCASTTGGKDTQYFGPGTRLTVL.